The sequence of this T cell receptor (beta chain) was determined in a study of blood T cell repertoires in COVID-19. Original analysis: Reference gene primers were amplified, and this amplification served to estimate nucleated cell counts. Generated by immunoSEQ multiplex PCR, the TCRdb table keeps only in-frame clones and is missing some. V and J calls and clone size are given by that table; D and trimming were obtained from the DNA. The sample lists about 140,000 clones; roughly 80% were seen once. CDR1 MGHDK and CDR2 SYGVNS come from the germline V gene. Trimming removed 6 bases from V and 6 bases from J; junction bases left unmatched: 10. There are 15 residues in the CDR3.

The sample taken for sequencing was peripheral blood. The TCR comes from a human donor in a cohort sampled during active COVID-19. This chain links TRBV25-1 with TRBJ1-1; TRBD1 matches at 10 bases. This CDR3 reads CASRERTGGFAEAFF. The CDR3, as DNA: TGTGCCAGCAGAGAGCGGACAGGGGGTTTCGCTGAAGCTTTCTTT.